This TCR beta chain was retrieved from a study of T cells in Graves' hyperthyroidism and ophthalmopathy. General observations from the study: Blood shared most expanded thyroid clonotypes above 0.001.

Disease lasting under 3 months, a NOSPECS grade of at least 4, and a Clinical Activity Score of at least 3 were features of the ophthalmopathy patients. Patients were excluded because of uncontrolled infection, other autoimmune disease, pregnancy or lactation. It was RNA transcripts that yielded the amplified TCR beta CDR3 regions. The study used the HTBI primer set for a first-round RT-PCR of the TCR CDR3. One entry per CDR3 protein results from TCRdb running MiXCR on the multiplex PCR reads. The data show about 640,000 distinct CDR3 sequences, less than 25% seen once. In its sample, this clonotype was seen many times. Its antigen is undetermined. Sequencing used blood. This TCR was recovered from a man aged 25-40 years with Graves' ophthalmopathy.

The CDR3 sequence is CASSPGLAGSSYEQYF. CDR3 DNA: TGTGCCAGCAGTCCAGGACTAGCGGGAAGCTCCTACGAGCAGTACTTC. This chain uses TRBV28 with TRBJ2-7, with 12 bases fitting TRBD2. The V and J ends lost 5 bases and 0 bases, in that order; junction bases with no gene match: 5. The CDR3 extends over 16 amino acids. Germline lookup yields CDR1 MDHEN and CDR2 SYDVKM. Full variable domain (rest looked up from reference TRBV28 and TRBJ2-7): DVKVTQSSRYLVKRTGEKVFLECVQDMDHENMFWYRQDPGLGLRLIYFSYDVKMKEKGDIPEGYSVSREKKERFSLILESASTNQTSMYLCASSPGLAGSSYEQYFGPGTRLTVT.